The T cell receptor beta chain described here comes from a study of blood T cell repertoires in COVID-19. Across 20 to 25 US areas, participants ranged in age from roughly 18 to 95 years. In this sample, this clone turned up once. Generated by immunoSEQ multiplex PCR, the TCRdb table keeps only in-frame clones and is missing some. Among roughly 150,000 clones listed, roughly 85% were seen once. The CDR3 runs 12 residues. CDR1 SQVTM and CDR2 ANQGSEA come from the germline V gene. V lost 7 bases, J lost 7 bases, and 4 bases stayed unmatched. The chain is built from TRBV29-1 and TRBJ2-1; 10 bases line up with TRBD1. The sequence was collected from a man aged 55 to 70 who had recovered from COVID-19. The source material was PBMCs or T cells enriched from blood (not recorded which). CDR3 sequence: CSERTGGNEQFF. The CDR3 bases are TGCAGCGAAAGGACAGGGGGAAATGAGCAGTTCTTC.